What follows is one T cell receptor beta chain and its context. In the authors' methods: Reference gene primer amplification in the assay estimated nucleated cell counts. Assay: immunoSEQ multiplex PCR; the TCRdb copy retains only in-frame clones and omits some. V, J and clone size reflect that table, while D and trimming were determined from the DNA. The sample consists of 150,000 to 200,000 clones, about 88% of them appearing once. The record originates from a study of blood T cell repertoires in COVID-19. Study-wide context: The origin of the acute and convalescent COVID-19 samples was the United States, Italy and Spain. PBMCs, B-cell-depleted T cells, or T cells provided the cDNA or gDNA that made up the material.

This CDR3 contains 14 residues. V lost 0 bases and J 0 bases, leaving 6 bases between the germline ends. Germline lookup yields CDR1 KGHSH and CDR2 LQKENI. Sample: peripheral blood. The V and J genes are TRBV18 and TRBJ2-7, with D maybe TRBD1 (6 bases). The TCR sequence derives from a human donor in a cohort sampled during active COVID-19. The DNA of the CDR3 is TGTGCCAGCTCACCACCGACAGGCTCCTACGAGCAGTACTTC. Translating gives CASSPPTGSYEQYF.